The 17 T cell receptor beta chains presented below share a single source sample, sequenced in a study of CD4+ T cells in melanoma. The method was immunoSEQ multiplex PCR; TCRdb's version includes in-frame clones alone and lacks a portion of them. In the table there are about 10,000 clones, roughly 80% of which are singletons. What was sequenced was cells from a culture (not recorded whether cultured in vitro). The source is a human donor with melanoma.

The CDR3 here is CASSLSSGNTEAFF. CDR3 coding DNA: TGTGCCAGCAGCTTAAGCAGTGGAAACACTGAAGCTTTCTTT. V and J are TRBV7-3 and TRBJ1-1; D gene unclear. Germline values: CDR1 SGHTA, CDR2 FQGTGA. The CDR3 covers 14 residues. V shed 1 base and J shed 2 bases, with 8 bases lying between them.

The chain carries TRBV7-3 and TRBJ2-3, with 11 bases lining up with TRBD2. V was pared by 2 bases and J by 6 bases, with 7 bases of the junction left unmatched. Germline V gene sequence: CDR1 SGHTA, CDR2 FQGTGA. The length of the CDR3 is 16 residues. CDR3 nucleotides: TGTGCCAGCAGCTTACGCCTAGCGGGGGGCGGTGATACGCAGTATTTT. Protein: CASSLRLAGGGDTQYF.

J is TRBJ1-2 and V is TRBV6-5, with D perhaps matching TRBD1 (6 bases). Germline CDR1 is MNHEY and CDR2 is SVGAGI. There are 14 residues in the CDR3. V was trimmed by 8 bases and J by 5 bases, leaving 18 bases between them. This chain's CDR3 is CASEPWTEFYGYTF. The CDR3 region has the DNA TGTGCCAGCGAACCCTGGACAGAATTTTATGGCTACACCTTC.

This chain links TRBV19 with TRBJ1-1; no definite D call. Trimming removed 5 bases at V and 5 bases at J, with 15 bases between. Looked up from germline, CDR1 is LNHDA and CDR2 is SQIVND (reference sequence). There are 14 residues in the CDR3. For the CDR3, the DNA is TGTGCCAGTAGTCCACTAAACATGGTTACTGAAGCTTTCTTT. Protein sequence: CASSPLNMVTEAFF. The complete variable domain, with remaining parts taken from reference TRBV19 and TRBJ1-1, reads DGGITQSPKYLFRKEGQNVTLSCEQNLNHDAMYWYRQDPGQGLRLIYYSQIVNDFQKGDIAEGYSVSREKKESFPLTVTSAQKNPTAFYLCASSPLNMVTEAFFGQGTRLTVV.

This clone was detected a few times. V gene TRBV7-2 combines with J gene TRBJ2-4; a possible D gene is TRBD2 (7 bases). Trimming stripped 7 bases from V and 8 bases from J, with 15 bases between. The CDR3 is 13 residues long. Germline V gene data show CDR1 as SGHTA and CDR2 as FQGNSA. DNA of the CDR3: TGTGCCAGCAAACAGGGAGGGTTGGACATTCAGTACTTC. It translates to CASKQGGLDIQYF.

CDR3 bases: TGCGCCAGCAGCTTTGGCACCTTGAACACTGAAGCTTTCTTT. Its translation: CASSFGTLNTEAFF. V is TRBV5-1 and J is TRBJ1-1, with D unclear. From germline, CDR1 is SGHRS and CDR2 YFSETQ. The germline V and J ends were trimmed by 2 bases and 0 bases, with 8 bases remaining between them. The CDR3 is made up of 14 amino acids.

The genes are TRBV6-2 or TRBV6-3 and TRBJ2-7; D call uncertain. The CDR3 runs to 14 residues. V lost 2 bases to trimming and J lost 0 bases, with 8 bases between them. In germline, CDR1 is MNHEY, CDR2 SVGEGT. DNA for the CDR3: TGTGCCAGCAGTTACATAGGCGACTCCTACGAGCAGTACTTC. It encodes CASSYIGDSYEQYF.

This CDR3 is CASSGLAGRNTGELFF. The CDR3 DNA reads as TGTGCCAGCTCCGGACTAGCGGGGAGGAACACCGGGGAGCTGTTTTTT. The rearrangement links TRBV5-8 to TRBJ2-2; TRBD2 matches 12 bases. The germline CDR1 and CDR2 sequences are SGHTS and YDEGEE. The CDR3 is 16 residues long. V dropped 7 bases and J dropped 1; count of bases not matched to a gene: 5.

The CDR3 DNA reads as TGTGCCAGCAGCTTAGGGAGGGCTGGCACTGAAGCTTTCTTT. This codes for CASSLGRAGTEAFF. This chain uses TRBV7-9 with TRBJ1-1; unclear D gene. This CDR3 has 14 amino acids. V lost 1 base and J lost 4, with 10 bases in between. Per germline, CDR1 SEHNR and CDR2 FQNEAQ (reference sequence).

The rearrangement uses TRBV28 and TRBJ1-4; D ambiguous. Trimming stripped 1 base from V and 8 bases from J, with 17 bases between. Germline CDR1 MDHEN, CDR2 SYDVKM. The CDR3 runs 16 residues. For the CDR3, the DNA is TGTGCCAGCAGTTTATCGTTCGGGATAACGGGGGAAAAACTGTTTTTT. Its translation is CASSLSFGITGEKLFF.

The chain carries TRBV14 and TRBJ1-4; D gene uncertain. Germline assignment: CDR1 SGHDN and CDR2 FVKESK. V lost 6 bases to trimming and J lost 7 bases, with 30 bases between them. The CDR3 loop spans 19 amino acids. The CDR3 spells CASRTTNKMRYGSREKLFF. The CDR3 DNA reads TGTGCCAGCAGGACGACCAACAAAATGAGGTACGGGTCGCGTGAAAAACTGTTTTTT. Full variable domain (outside the CDR3, taken from reference TRBV14 and TRBJ1-4): EAGVTQFPSHSVIEKGQTVTLRCDPISGHDNLYWYRRVMGKEIKFLLHFVKESKQDESGMPNNRFLAERTGGTYSTLKVQPAELEDSGVYFCASRTTNKMRYGSREKLFFGSGTQLSVL.

The rearrangement joins TRBV5-5 to TRBJ2-1; TRBD2 might be the D (7 bases). The CDR3 runs to 17 residues. The V end was cut by 3 bases, the J end by 7 bases, with 23 bases between. CDR1 and CDR2 from the germline V gene are SGHKS and YYEKEE (reference sequence). This CDR3 reads CASSWGLLAGAVNEQFF. CDR3 coding DNA: TGTGCCAGCAGCTGGGGCCTCTTGGCGGGGGCGGTAAATGAGCAGTTCTTC.

The chain carries TRBV5-6 and TRBJ2-7; unclear D gene. The V and J ends lost 1 base and 4 bases respectively, with 3 bases between them. CDR1 is SGHDT, CDR2 YYEEEE, per germline. The CDR3 is made up of 11 amino acids. CDR3 nucleotides: TGTGCCAGCAGCTTGAAATACGAGCAGTACTTC. Its translation: CASSLKYEQYF.

CDR3 in amino acids: CASSLAGSGDIQYF. CDR3 sequence (DNA): TGTGCCAGCAGCTTAGCCGGGAGCGGAGACATTCAGTACTTC. This chain links TRBV7-6 with TRBJ2-4; tentatively, D is TRBD2 (6 bases). The germline V and J ends were trimmed by 0 bases and 8 bases, with 11 bases remaining between them. Per the germline V gene, CDR1 is SGHVS and CDR2 is FNYEAQ. This CDR3 has 14 amino acids.

This clone is labeled medium-sized. The chain joins TRBV11-2 to TRBJ2-2; no firm D call. CDR1 and CDR2 from the germline V gene are SGHAT and FQNNGV. The CDR3 is 15 amino acids. Deletions cut 5 bases from V and 8 bases from J, with 18 bases between. In DNA form, the CDR3 reads TGTGCCAGCAGCCTGGTTAAGGTTTCAACGGGGGAGCTGTTTTTT. Translation: CASSLVKVSTGELFF.

The V gene is TRBV15, the J gene TRBJ2-3; TRBD1 aligns across 11 bases. The CDR3 sequence is 17 residues long. CDR1 and CDR2 from the germline V gene are LNHNV and YYDKDF (reference sequence). Losses at the gene ends were 0 bases for V and 7 bases for J; bases not matched to a gene: 9. DNA of the CDR3: TGTGCCACCAGCAGAGATCGGGGACAGGGGGTTTTGAATACGCAGTATTTT. Its translation is CATSRDRGQGVLNTQYF.

This sequence joins TRBV18 and TRBJ2-3; 15 nucleotides match TRBD2. With 8 bases clipped from V and 0 bases from J, the junction kept 9 bases outside the gene matches. This CDR3 has 18 amino acids. Germline loops: CDR1 KGHSH, CDR2 LQKENI. The DNA for the CDR3 is TGTGCCAGCACGGGACTAGCGGGGGGCACAGCTAGCACAGATACGCAGTATTTT. It codes for CASTGLAGGTASTDTQYF.